These 18 T cell receptor beta chains originate from one sample sequenced in a study of shared clonotypes between healthy human individuals. TCRdb's table, derived via immunoSEQ multiplex PCR, lists solely in-frame clones and lacks some. The table has approximately 640,000 clones, roughly 70% seen once; the top ten hold around 2%. The specimen sequenced was memory CD4+ T cells sorted from blood. This sample's subset: CD45RA-negative fraction. The receptors originated from a young woman in good health.

V gene TRBV5-1 combines with J gene TRBJ2-6; the D call may be TRBD1 or TRBD2 (5 bases each). This CDR3 contains 15 residues. Germline V CDR1 and CDR2: SGHRS, YFSETQ. V dropped 7 bases and J dropped 4 bases, with 15 bases sitting between them. CDR3 loop: CASAAGTPGANVLTF. CDR3 sequence (DNA): TGCGCCAGCGCCGCAGGGACGCCCGGGGCCAACGTCCTGACTTTC.

The chain employs TRBV27 and TRBJ1-1, with D perhaps TRBD1 (5 bases). Germline loops: CDR1 MNHEY, CDR2 SMNVEV (reference sequence). With 5 bases removed from V and 4 bases from J, the gap between germline ends came to 14 bases. CDR3 length equals 14 residues. The CDR3 loop is CASSTNRRATEAFF. Here the CDR3 DNA reads TGTGCCAGCAGTACAAACAGGAGGGCCACTGAAGCTTTCTTT.

The V and J genes are TRBV27 and TRBJ1-1; unclear D gene. This CDR3 comprises 14 residues. The germline V gene has CDR1 MNHEY and CDR2 SMNVEV (reference sequence). Trimming left V 0 bases short and J 4 bases short, with 9 bases between. The CDR3 is CASSLSTGLTEAFF. Here the CDR3 DNA reads TGTGCCAGCAGTTTATCGACGGGCCTCACTGAAGCTTTCTTT.

This CDR3 reads CASSTSGDLLIVNQPQHF. CDR3 bases: TGTGCCAGCAGTACTAGTGGGGACCTACTGATTGTCAATCAGCCCCAGCATTTT. V is TRBV27 and J is TRBJ1-5; D perhaps matches TRBD1 (5 bases). V lost 5 bases to trimming and J lost 3 bases, with 23 bases between them. There are 18 residues in the CDR3. Germline-derived CDR1 and CDR2 are MNHEY and SMNVEV (reference sequence).

The CDR3 is CASRKQDSLREQYF. In DNA form, the CDR3 reads TGTGCCAGCAGGAAACAGGACTCCCTACGGGAGCAGTACTTC. The J gene is TRBJ2-7, the V gene TRBV6-1; either TRBD1 or TRBD2 may fit D (5 bases each). V was cut by 6 bases and J by 7 bases, with 19 bases left in between. From germline, CDR1 is MNHNS and CDR2 SASEGT. There are 14 residues in the CDR3.

This clone has only one observation. V is TRBV7-9 and J is TRBJ2-5; 9 bases fit TRBD1. Germline CDR1 reads SEHNR; CDR2 reads FQNEAQ (reference sequence). Unmatched junction bases numbered 6, after V lost 4 bases and J lost 6 bases. This CDR3 is 14 amino acids long. This chain's CDR3 is CASSSFGQGKTQYF. DNA of the CDR3: TGTGCCAGCAGCTCCTTTGGACAGGGGAAGACCCAGTACTTC.

V usage is TRBV5-8 and J usage is TRBJ2-7; TRBD1 is a possible D gene (8 bases). V lost 2 bases to trimming and J lost 7 bases, with 16 bases between them. This CDR3 is 14 amino acids long. Germline V lookup: CDR1 SGHTS, CDR2 YDEGEE. DNA of the CDR3: TGTGCCAGCAGCTTCCCGACAGGGGAGGGAGAGCAGTACTTC. This gives the protein CASSFPTGEGEQYF.

V is TRBV7-9 and J is TRBJ2-7, with 9 bases that match TRBD1. The V and J ends lost 3 bases and 6 bases, in that order; junction bases with no gene match: 9. Germline CDR1 reads SEHNR; CDR2 reads FQNEAQ (reference sequence). The length of the CDR3 is 15 residues. CDR3 amino acids: CASSFGGQGAFEQYF. Here the CDR3 DNA reads TGTGCCAGCAGCTTCGGGGGACAGGGAGCGTTCGAGCAGTACTTC.

This clone was picked up a small number of times. V usage is TRBV11-2 and J usage is TRBJ2-1; weak D call: TRBD2 (6 bases). Trimming removed 2 bases at V and 3 bases at J, with 11 bases between. Germline CDR1 and CDR2: SGHAT and FQNNGV. The CDR3 is 15 amino acids. The CDR3 loop is CASSLSSAGYNEQFF. The DNA for the CDR3 is TGTGCCAGCAGCTTATCTAGCGCGGGCTACAATGAGCAGTTCTTC.

The rearrangement links TRBV18 to TRBJ1-1, with D unresolved. The V gene's germline CDR1 is KGHSH and CDR2 LQKENI. Trimming shortened V by 3 bases and J by 4 bases, and 9 bases separated the two germline ends. This CDR3 region has 13 residues. The CDR3 DNA reads TGTGCCAGCTCACCGTATGCGGGCACTGAAGCTTTCTTT. Translation gives CASSPYAGTEAFF.

The sample holds a few counts of this clone. The J gene is TRBJ1-5, the V gene TRBV19, with D unresolved. The ends were cut back, 4 bases at V and 3 bases at J, with 10 bases in the middle. CDR3 length: 14 amino acids. Germline V gene sequence: CDR1 LNHDA, CDR2 SQIVND (reference sequence). CDR3 sequence (DNA): TGTGCCAGTAGTACCACGACCGTCAATCAGCCCCAGCATTTT. It translates to CASSTTTVNQPQHF.

This clone was recorded once. This chain uses TRBV28 with TRBJ2-2; 9 bases are shared with TRBD1. CDR3 length: 19 amino acids. The junction had 12 bases not matched to a gene; V was cut back by 2 bases and J by 2 bases. Germline CDR1 MDHEN, CDR2 SYDVKM. CDR3 sequence reads: CASSLLRDRASDNTGELFF. In DNA form, the CDR3 reads TGTGCCAGCAGTTTACTCCGGGACAGGGCCTCCGACAACACCGGGGAGCTGTTTTTT.

The gene calls are TRBV7-9 and TRBJ1-2; TRBD1 might be the D (5 bases). The V gene lost 5 bases and the J gene lost 6 bases, with 19 bases spanning the gap. CDR1 SEHNR and CDR2 FQNEAQ come from the germline V gene (reference sequence). The CDR3 covers 15 residues. The CDR3 DNA is TGTGCCAGCAGCCGAGCGGGAGGGGAAGGCGATGGCTACACCTTC. This sequence encodes CASSRAGGEGDGYTF.

CDR3 residues: CASSYGTVNTEAFF. The CDR3 DNA sequence: TGTGCCAGCAGCTACGGGACGGTGAACACTGAAGCTTTCTTT. This chain joins TRBV5-6 and TRBJ1-1; the D gene is possibly TRBD1 (5 bases). Trimming pared 3 bases from V and 0 bases from J, leaving 9 bases between. CDR1 and CDR2 (germline): SGHDT, YYEEEE. The CDR3 has 14 amino acids. The entire variable domain, with the rest obtained from reference TRBV5-6 and TRBJ1-1, is as follows: DAGVTQSPTHLIKTRGQQVTLRCSPKSGHDTVSWYQQALGQGPQFIFQYYEEEERQRGNFPDRFSGHQFPNYSSELNVNALLLGDSALYLCASSYGTVNTEAFFGQGTRLTVV.

The V call is TRBV15, the J call TRBJ1-4; D perhaps matches TRBD1 (5 bases). Trimming removed 0 bases at V and 0 bases at J, with 5 bases between. CDR3 length: 15 amino acids. Germline loops: CDR1 LNHNV, CDR2 YYDKDF (reference sequence). CDR3 nucleotide sequence: TGTGCCACCAGCAGAGAGGGGGCAACTAATGAAAAACTGTTTTTT. The encoded protein is CATSREGATNEKLFF.

The rearrangement links TRBV10-3 to TRBJ2-3, with D perhaps matching TRBD1 (5 bases). Germline CDR1 and CDR2: ENHRY and SYGVKD. The CDR3 has 14 amino acids. Trimming left V 6 bases short and J 0 bases short, with 10 bases between. CDR3: CAIRGVTSTDTQYF. CDR3 nucleotide sequence: TGTGCCATCAGAGGGGTAACTAGCACAGATACGCAGTATTTT.

There are a few counts of this clone. The chain uses TRBV5-1 and TRBJ1-1, with D hard to call. Germline CDR1 SGHRS, CDR2 YFSETQ. The V end was cut by 4 bases, the J end by 4 bases, with 17 bases between. This CDR3 region has 15 residues. The CDR3 sequence: CASSLPTGSGTEAFF. CDR3 nucleotide sequence: TGCGCCAGCAGCCTTCCAACGGGTAGTGGCACTGAAGCTTTCTTT.

This sequence joins TRBV25-1 and TRBJ1-2; D remains ambiguous. The CDR3 spans 16 residues. Trimming shortened V by 3 bases and J by 2 bases, and 16 bases separated the two germline ends. Germline lookup yields CDR1 MGHDK and CDR2 SYGVNS. DNA of the CDR3: TGTGCCAGCAGTGACCTCCCCGGAGGCCTGAACTATGGCTACACCTTC. This codes for CASSDLPGGLNYGYTF.